A single sample is the source of the 4 T cell receptor beta chains below, sequenced in a study of blood T cell repertoires in COVID-19. The repertoire was sequenced with immunoSEQ multiplex PCR; TCRdb's copy has only in-frame clones and lacks some. The repertoire holds around 270,000 clones, with 75% to 90% as singletons. The material sequenced was peripheral blood. The receptors here all came from a middle-aged man with acute or convalescent COVID-19.

The CDR3 DNA reads TGCGCCAGCAGCCAAGATCCCTTGGCCAACGTCCTGACTTTC. Its translation is CASSQDPLANVLTF. The V call is TRBV4-1, the J call TRBJ2-6; no definite D call. V was pared by 0 bases and J by 6 bases, with 6 bases between. CDR1 is MGHRA and CDR2 is YSYEKL in the germline V gene. There are 14 residues in the CDR3.

This clone was detected only a few times. The chain recombines TRBV11-2 with TRBJ1-4; maybe TRBD1 (6 bases). The CDR3 covers 14 residues. Germline CDR1 reads SGHAT; CDR2 reads FQNNGV. V lost 5 bases, J lost 2 bases, and 9 bases lay in between. The CDR3 spells CASSRRGTNEKLFF. In DNA form, the CDR3 reads TGTGCCAGCAGCCGAAGGGGGACTAATGAAAAACTGTTTTTT.

This sequence joins TRBV6-5 and TRBJ2-1; TRBD2 matches 12 bases. Germline lookup yields CDR1 MNHEY and CDR2 SVGAGI. The CDR3 consists of 16 residues. Trimming at V came to 4 bases and at J to 3 bases, leaving 4 bases not matched to a gene. The chain's CDR3 is CASSSRLAGDYNEQFF. The CDR3 DNA reads as TGTGCCAGCAGTTCCCGACTAGCGGGGGACTACAATGAGCAGTTCTTC.

The CDR3 protein is CASSAGTAYEQYF. Here the CDR3 DNA reads TGTGCCAGCAGCGCGGGGACCGCCTACGAGCAGTACTTC. The rearrangement links TRBV5-6 to TRBJ2-7, with D possibly TRBD2 on 6 matching bases. Per the germline V gene, CDR1 is SGHDT and CDR2 is YYEEEE. The CDR3 totals 13 residues. The germline V and J ends were trimmed by 4 bases and 2 bases, with 10 bases remaining between them.